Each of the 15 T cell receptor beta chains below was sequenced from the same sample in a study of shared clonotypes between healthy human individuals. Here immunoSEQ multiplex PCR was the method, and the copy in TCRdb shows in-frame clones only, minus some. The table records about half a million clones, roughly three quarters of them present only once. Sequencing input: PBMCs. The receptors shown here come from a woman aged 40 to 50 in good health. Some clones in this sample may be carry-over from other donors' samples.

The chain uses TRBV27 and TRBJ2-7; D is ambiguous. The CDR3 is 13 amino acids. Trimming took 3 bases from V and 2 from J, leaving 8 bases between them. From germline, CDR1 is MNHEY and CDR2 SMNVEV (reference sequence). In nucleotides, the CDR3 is TGTGCCAGCAGTTTGGTGTCAACCTACGAGCAGTACTTC. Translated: CASSLVSTYEQYF.

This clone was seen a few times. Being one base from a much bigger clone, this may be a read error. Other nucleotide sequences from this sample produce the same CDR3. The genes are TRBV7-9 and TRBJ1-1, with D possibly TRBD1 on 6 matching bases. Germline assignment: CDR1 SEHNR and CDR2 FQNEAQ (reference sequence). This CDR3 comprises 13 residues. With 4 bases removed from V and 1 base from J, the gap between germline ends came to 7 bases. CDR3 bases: TGTGCCAGCAGCTCACAGGGGAACACTGAAGCTTTCTTT. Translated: CASSSQGNTEAFF.

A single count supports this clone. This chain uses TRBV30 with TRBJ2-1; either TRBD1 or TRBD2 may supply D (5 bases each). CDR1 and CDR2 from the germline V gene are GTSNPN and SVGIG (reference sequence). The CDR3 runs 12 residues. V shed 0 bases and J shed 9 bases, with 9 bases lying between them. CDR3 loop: CAWSVGDGEQFF. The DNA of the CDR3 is TGTGCCTGGAGTGTGGGGGATGGTGAGCAGTTCTTC.

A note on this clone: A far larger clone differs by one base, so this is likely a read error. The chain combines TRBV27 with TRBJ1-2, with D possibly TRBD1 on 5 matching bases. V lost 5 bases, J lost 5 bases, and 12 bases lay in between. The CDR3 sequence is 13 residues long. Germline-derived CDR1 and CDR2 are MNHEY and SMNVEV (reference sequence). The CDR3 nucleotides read TGTGCCAGCAGTGGGCAGGGAGTTTATGGCTACACCTTC. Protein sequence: CASSGQGVYGYTF.

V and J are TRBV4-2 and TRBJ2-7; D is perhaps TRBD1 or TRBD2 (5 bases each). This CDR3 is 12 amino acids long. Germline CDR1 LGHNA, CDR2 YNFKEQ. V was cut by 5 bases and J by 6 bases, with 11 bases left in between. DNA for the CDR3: TGTGCCAGCAGCTTGGGGGAAGGCGAGCAGTACTTC. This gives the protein CASSLGEGEQYF.

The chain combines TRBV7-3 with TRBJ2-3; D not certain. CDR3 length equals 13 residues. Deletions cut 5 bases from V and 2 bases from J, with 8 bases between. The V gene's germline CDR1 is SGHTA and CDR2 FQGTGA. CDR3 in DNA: TGTGCCAGCAGCATCACGCCCACAGATACGCAGTATTTT. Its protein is CASSITPTDTQYF.

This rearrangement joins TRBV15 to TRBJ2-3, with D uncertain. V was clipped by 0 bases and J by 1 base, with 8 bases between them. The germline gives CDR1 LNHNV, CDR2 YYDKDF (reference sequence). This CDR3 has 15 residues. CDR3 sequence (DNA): TGTGCCACCAGCAGAGATCCGGGCGGCACAGATACGCAGTATTTT. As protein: CATSRDPGGTDTQYF.

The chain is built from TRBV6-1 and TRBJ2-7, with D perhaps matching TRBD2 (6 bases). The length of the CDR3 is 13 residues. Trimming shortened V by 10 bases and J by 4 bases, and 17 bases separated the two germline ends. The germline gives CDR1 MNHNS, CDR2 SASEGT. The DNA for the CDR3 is TGTGCCACCCGGGACTTTCAATCTTACGAGCAGTACTTC. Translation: CATRDFQSYEQYF.

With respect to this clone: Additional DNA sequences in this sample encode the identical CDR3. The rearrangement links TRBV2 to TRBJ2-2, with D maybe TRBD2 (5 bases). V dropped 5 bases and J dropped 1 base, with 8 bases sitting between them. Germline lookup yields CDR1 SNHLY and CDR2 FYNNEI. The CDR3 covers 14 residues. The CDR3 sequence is CASSKDWNTGELFF. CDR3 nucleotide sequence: TGTGCCAGCAGTAAGGACTGGAACACCGGGGAGCTGTTTTTT. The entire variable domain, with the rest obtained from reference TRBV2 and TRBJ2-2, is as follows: EPEVTQTPSHQVTQMGQEVILRCVPISNHLYFYWYRQILGQKVEFLVSFYNNEISEKSEIFDDQFSVERPDGSNFTLKIRSTKLEDSAMYFCASSKDWNTGELFFGEGSRLTVL.

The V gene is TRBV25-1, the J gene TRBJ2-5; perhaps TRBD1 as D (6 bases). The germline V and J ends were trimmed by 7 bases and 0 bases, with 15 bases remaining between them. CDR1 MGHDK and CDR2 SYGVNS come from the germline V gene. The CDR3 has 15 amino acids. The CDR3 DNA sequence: TGTGCCAGCAATGGTTTTGGGGACAACCAAGAGACCCAGTACTTC. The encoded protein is CASNGFGDNQETQYF. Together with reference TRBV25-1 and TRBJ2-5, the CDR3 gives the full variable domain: EADIYQTPRYLVIGTGKKITLECSQTMGHDKMYWYQQDPGMELHLIHYSYGVNSTEKGDLSSESTVSRIRTEHFPLTLESARPSHTSQYLCASNGFGDNQETQYFGPGTRLLVL.

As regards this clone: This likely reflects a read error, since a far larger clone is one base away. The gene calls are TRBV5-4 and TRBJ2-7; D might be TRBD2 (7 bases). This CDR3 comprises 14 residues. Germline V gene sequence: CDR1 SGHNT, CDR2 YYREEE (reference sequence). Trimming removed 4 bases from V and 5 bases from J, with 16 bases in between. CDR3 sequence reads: CASSREGGNHEQYF. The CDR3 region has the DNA TGTGCCAGCAGCCGCGAGGGGGGGAACCACGAGCAGTACTTC.

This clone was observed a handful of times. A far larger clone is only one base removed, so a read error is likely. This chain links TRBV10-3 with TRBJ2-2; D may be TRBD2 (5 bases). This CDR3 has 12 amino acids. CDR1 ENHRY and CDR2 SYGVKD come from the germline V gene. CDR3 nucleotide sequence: TGTGCCATCAGTGAGTCAACCGGGGAGCTGTTATTT. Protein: CAISESTGELLF.

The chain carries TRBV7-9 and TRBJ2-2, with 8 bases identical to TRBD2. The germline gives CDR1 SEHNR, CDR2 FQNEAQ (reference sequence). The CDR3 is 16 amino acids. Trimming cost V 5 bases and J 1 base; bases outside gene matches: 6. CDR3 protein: CASSGKLAENTGELFF. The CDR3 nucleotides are TGTGCCAGCAGCGGGAAACTAGCGGAGAACACCGGGGAGCTGTTTTTT.

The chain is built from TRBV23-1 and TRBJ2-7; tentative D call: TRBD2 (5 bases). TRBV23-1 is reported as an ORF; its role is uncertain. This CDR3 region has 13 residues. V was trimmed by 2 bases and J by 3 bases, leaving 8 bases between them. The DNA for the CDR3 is TGCGCCAGCAGTCAAAGGACTTACTACGAGCAGTACTTC. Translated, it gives CASSQRTYYEQYF.

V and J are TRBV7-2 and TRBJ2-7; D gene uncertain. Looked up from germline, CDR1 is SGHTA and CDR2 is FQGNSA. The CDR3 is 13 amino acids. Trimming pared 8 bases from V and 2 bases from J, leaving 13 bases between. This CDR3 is CASGASPPYEQYF. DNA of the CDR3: TGTGCCAGCGGCGCTAGTCCTCCCTACGAGCAGTACTTC.